The 9 T cell receptor beta chains below come from one sample, sequenced in a study of cytomegalovirus exposure and HLA in healthy donors. Some clones are missing from TCRdb's copy, which holds only in-frame ones; the method was immunoSEQ multiplex PCR. The sample has approximately 88,000 clones, around 82% seen once; the top ten hold 9.5% to 13%. Input material: PBMCs. The receptors shown here come from a woman between 18 and 29 years old in good health and CMV-seropositive.

The chain couples TRBV4-2 to TRBJ1-2, with D possibly TRBD1 on 5 matching bases. V shed 0 bases and J shed 5 bases, with 10 bases lying between them. The CDR3 totals 14 residues. Per germline, CDR1 LGHNA and CDR2 YNFKEQ. CDR3 sequence (DNA): TGTGCCAGCAGCCAAGAACAGGTACATTATGGCTACACCTTC. This sequence encodes CASSQEQVHYGYTF.

The CDR3 nucleotides read TGCGCCAGCAGACCCGGACAGGGGGCAGGGGACACTGAAGCTTTCTTT. Its translation is CASRPGQGAGDTEAFF. J is TRBJ1-1 and V is TRBV10-2; TRBD1 agrees at 11 bases. The ends lost 6 bases at V and 3 bases at J; junction bases unmatched: 9. Germline V gives CDR1 WSHSY, CDR2 SAAADI. This CDR3 is 16 amino acids long.

V is TRBV15 and J is TRBJ2-7; TRBD1 aligns across 7 bases. Unmatched junction bases numbered 9, after V lost 4 bases and J lost 3 bases. The CDR3 has 15 amino acids. The germline gives CDR1 LNHNV, CDR2 YYDKDF (reference sequence). The DNA for the CDR3 is TGTGCCACCAGCATAGGGACAGCCTCTCACTACGAGCAGTACTTC. Residues: CATSIGTASHYEQYF.

The J gene is TRBJ1-6, the V gene TRBV10-3; TRBD1 agrees at 9 bases. With 3 bases clipped from V and 5 bases from J, the junction kept 5 bases outside the gene matches. Germline CDR1 reads ENHRY; CDR2 reads SYGVKD. The CDR3 runs 16 residues. In DNA form, the CDR3 reads TGTGCCATCAGTGACCGTGGGACAGGGAATAATTCACCCCTCCACTTT. Amino acid sequence: CAISDRGTGNNSPLHF.

V usage is TRBV28 and J usage is TRBJ1-2, with D maybe TRBD1 (5 bases). This CDR3 spans 16 amino acids. Looked up from germline, CDR1 is MDHEN and CDR2 is SYDVKM. V was trimmed by 10 bases and J by 4 bases, leaving 25 bases between them. In DNA, the CDR3 is TGTGCCATCCGAAAATGGGGGGACGGCGAGCTCTATGGCTACACCTTC. Its protein is CAIRKWGDGELYGYTF.

The CDR3 DNA reads TGTGCCAGCAGCCCGGGGGACACTGAAGCTTTCTTT. It encodes CASSPGDTEAFF. The rearrangement joins TRBV7-8 to TRBJ1-1, with D tentatively TRBD1 (5 bases). Germline CDR1 SGHVS, CDR2 FQNEAQ. V dropped 5 bases and J dropped 3 bases, with 7 bases sitting between them. The CDR3 is 12 residues long.

The V call is TRBV10-3, the J call TRBJ2-3, with 10 bases lining up with TRBD2. This CDR3 is built from 13 residues. The V and J ends lost 9 bases and 4 bases, in that order; junction bases with no gene match: 4. The germline gives CDR1 ENHRY, CDR2 SYGVKD. CDR3 DNA: TGTGCCATAAGCGGGGGGGCTGCAGATACGCAGTATTTT. Translated, it gives CAISGGAADTQYF.

This chain connects TRBV5-1 to TRBJ1-5, with 9 bases identical to TRBD1. V was pared by 5 bases and J by 6 bases, with 9 bases of the junction left unmatched. The CDR3 spans 15 residues. Per germline, CDR1 SGHRS and CDR2 YFSETQ. The CDR3 sequence: CASRYGTGRSQPQHF. CDR3 DNA sequence: TGCGCCAGCAGATATGGGACAGGGCGATCTCAGCCCCAGCATTTT. The variable domain in full, with the rest retrieved from reference TRBV5-1 and TRBJ1-5, is KAGVTQTPRYLIKTRGQQVTLSCSPISGHRSVSWYQQTPGQGLQFLFEYFSETQRNKGNFPGRFSGRQFSNSRSEMNVSTLELGDSALYLCASRYGTGRSQPQHFGDGTRLSIL.

V is TRBV28 and J is TRBJ1-2, with 8 bases aligning to TRBD1. The CDR3 covers 14 residues. The germline V gene has CDR1 MDHEN and CDR2 SYDVKM. J lost 4 bases, V lost 4 bases, and 5 bases had no gene match. This CDR3 reads CASSSGQGSYGYTF. DNA for the CDR3: TGTGCCAGCAGTTCTGGACAGGGAAGCTATGGCTACACCTTC.